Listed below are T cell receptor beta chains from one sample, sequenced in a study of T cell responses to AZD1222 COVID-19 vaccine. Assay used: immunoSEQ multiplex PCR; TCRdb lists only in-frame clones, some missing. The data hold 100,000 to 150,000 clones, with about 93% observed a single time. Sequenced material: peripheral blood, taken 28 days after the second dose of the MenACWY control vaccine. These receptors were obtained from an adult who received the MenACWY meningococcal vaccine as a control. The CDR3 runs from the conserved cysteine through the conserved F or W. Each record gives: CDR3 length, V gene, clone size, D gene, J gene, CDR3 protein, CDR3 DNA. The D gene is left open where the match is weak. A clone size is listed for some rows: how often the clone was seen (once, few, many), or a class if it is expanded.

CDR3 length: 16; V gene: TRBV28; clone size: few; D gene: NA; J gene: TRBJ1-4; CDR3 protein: CASSPSFGGTNEKLFF; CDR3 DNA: TGTGCCAGCAGTCCGAGTTTTGGCGGCACCAATGAAAAACTGTTTTTT
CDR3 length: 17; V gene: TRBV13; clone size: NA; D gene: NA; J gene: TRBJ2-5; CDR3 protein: CASSLDGRGNPVETQYF; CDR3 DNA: TGTGCCAGCAGCTTAGACGGGCGGGGAAACCCCGTGGAGACCCAGTACTTC
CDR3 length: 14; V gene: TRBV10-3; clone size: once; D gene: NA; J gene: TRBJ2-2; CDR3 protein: CAISVGLNTGELFF; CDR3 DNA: TGTGCCATCAGTGTAGGACTAAACACCGGGGAGCTGTTTTTT
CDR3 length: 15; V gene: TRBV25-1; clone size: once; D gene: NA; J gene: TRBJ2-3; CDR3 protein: CASSITGVGGDTQYF; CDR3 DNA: TGTGCCAGCAGTATAACAGGGGTGGGAGGAGATACGCAGTATTTT
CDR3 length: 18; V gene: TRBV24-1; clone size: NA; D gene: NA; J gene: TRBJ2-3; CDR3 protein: CATSDFHGAGGFTDTQYF; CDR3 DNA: TGTGCCACCAGTGATTTCCATGGTGCAGGGGGGTTTACAGATACGCAGTATTTT
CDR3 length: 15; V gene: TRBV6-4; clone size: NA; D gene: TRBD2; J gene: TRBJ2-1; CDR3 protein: CASSEGLAGGDEQFF; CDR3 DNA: TGTGCCAGCAGTGAAGGACTAGCGGGAGGCGATGAGCAGTTCTTC
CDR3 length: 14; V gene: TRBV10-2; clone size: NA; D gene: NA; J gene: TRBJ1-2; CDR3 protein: CASRKDISVYGYTF; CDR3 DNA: TGCGCCAGCAGGAAGGACATCTCCGTTTATGGCTACACCTTC
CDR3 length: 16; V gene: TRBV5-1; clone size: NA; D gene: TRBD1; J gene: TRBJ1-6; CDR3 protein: CASRGTDSSYNSPLHF; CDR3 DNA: TGCGCCAGCAGAGGGACAGACAGCTCCTATAATTCACCCCTCCACTTT
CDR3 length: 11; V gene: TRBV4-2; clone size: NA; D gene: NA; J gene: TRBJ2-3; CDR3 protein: CASSEGSTQYF; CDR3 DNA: TGTGCCAGCAGCGAGGGTAGCACGCAGTATTTT
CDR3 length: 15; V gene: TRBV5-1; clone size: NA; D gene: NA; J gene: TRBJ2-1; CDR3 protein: CASSRPDAVYNEQFF; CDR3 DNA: TGCGCCAGCAGCCGACCGGACGCGGTCTACAATGAGCAGTTCTTC
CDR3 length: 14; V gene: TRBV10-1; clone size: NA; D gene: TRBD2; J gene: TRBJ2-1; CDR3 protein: CASSSGLAYDEQFF; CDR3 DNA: TGCGCCAGCAGTTCGGGACTAGCTTACGATGAGCAGTTCTTC
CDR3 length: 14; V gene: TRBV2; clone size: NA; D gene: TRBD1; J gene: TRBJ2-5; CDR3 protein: CASSRDRGQETQYF; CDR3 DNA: TGTGCCAGCAGCCGGGACAGGGGACAAGAGACCCAGTACTTC
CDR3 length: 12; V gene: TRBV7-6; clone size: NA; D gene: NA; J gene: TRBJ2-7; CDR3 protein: CASSSMTYEQYF; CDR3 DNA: TGTGCCAGCAGCTCCATGACCTACGAGCAGTACTTC
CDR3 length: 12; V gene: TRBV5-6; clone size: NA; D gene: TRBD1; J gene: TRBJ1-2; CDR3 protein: CASSDRGNGYTF; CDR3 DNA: TGTGCCAGCAGTGACAGGGGCAATGGCTACACCTTC
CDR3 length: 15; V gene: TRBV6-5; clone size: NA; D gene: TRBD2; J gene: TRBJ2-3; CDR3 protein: CASRPWTSGADTQYF; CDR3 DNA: TGTGCCAGCAGACCCTGGACTAGTGGAGCAGATACGCAGTATTTT
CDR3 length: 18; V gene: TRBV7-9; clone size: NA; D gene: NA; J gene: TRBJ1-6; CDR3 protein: CASSLGQGLGSYNSPLHF; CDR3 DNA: TGTGCCAGCAGCTTAGGGCAGGGGTTGGGCTCCTATAATTCACCCCTCCACTTT
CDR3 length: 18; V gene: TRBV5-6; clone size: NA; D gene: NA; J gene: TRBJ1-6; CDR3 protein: CASSLAGLGAPYNSPLHF; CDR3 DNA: TGTGCCAGCAGCTTGGCTGGTCTCGGGGCGCCCTATAATTCACCCCTCCACTTT
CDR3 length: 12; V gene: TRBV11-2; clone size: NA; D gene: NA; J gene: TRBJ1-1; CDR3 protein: CASSSGRNEAFF; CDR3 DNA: TGTGCCAGCAGCTCGGGCAGGAACGAAGCTTTCTTT
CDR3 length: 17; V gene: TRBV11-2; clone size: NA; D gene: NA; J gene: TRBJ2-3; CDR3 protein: CASSLEPLGGGADTQYF; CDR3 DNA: TGTGCCAGCAGCTTAGAACCACTCGGTGGGGGCGCAGATACGCAGTATTTT
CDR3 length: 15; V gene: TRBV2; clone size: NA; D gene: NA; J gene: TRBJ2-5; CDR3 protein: CASRAGTLKRETQYF; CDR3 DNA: TGTGCCAGCAGGGCCGGGACCCTCAAGAGGGAGACCCAGTACTTC
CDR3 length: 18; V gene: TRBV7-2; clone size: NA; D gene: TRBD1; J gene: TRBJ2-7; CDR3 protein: CASSLAKGTAHYSYEQYF; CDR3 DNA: TGTGCCAGCAGCTTAGCTAAGGGGACAGCACATTACTCCTACGAGCAGTACTTC
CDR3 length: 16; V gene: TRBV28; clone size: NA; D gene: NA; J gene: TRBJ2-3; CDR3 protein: CASSLIRQPSTDTQYF; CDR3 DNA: TGTGCCAGCAGTTTAATCCGACAGCCTAGCACAGATACGCAGTATTTT
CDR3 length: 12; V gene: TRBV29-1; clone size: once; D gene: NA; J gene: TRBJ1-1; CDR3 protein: CSVEGWDTEAFF; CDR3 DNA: TGCAGCGTTGAAGGTTGGGACACTGAAGCTTTCTTT
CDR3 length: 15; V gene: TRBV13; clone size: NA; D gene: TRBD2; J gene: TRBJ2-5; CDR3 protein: CASSLRSGGEETQYF; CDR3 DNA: TGTGCCAGCAGCTTGCGTAGCGGGGGGGAAGAGACCCAGTACTTC
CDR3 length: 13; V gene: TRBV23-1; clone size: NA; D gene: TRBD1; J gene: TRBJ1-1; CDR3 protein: CASSRWTGVEAFF; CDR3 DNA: TGCGCCAGCAGTCGGTGGACAGGAGTTGAAGCTTTCTTT
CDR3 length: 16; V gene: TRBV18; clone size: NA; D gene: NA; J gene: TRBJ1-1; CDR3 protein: CASSPARNKMGTEAFF; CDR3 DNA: TGTGCCAGCTCACCGGCTCGGAACAAAATGGGGACTGAAGCTTTCTTT
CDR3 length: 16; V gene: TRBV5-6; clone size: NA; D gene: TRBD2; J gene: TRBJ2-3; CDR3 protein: CASSTLTSGTGDTQYF; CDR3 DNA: TGTGCCAGCAGCACCCTTACTAGCGGGACGGGAGATACGCAGTATTTT
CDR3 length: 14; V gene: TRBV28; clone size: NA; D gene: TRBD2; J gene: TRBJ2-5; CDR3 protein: CASSLAGWSGTQYF; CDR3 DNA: TGTGCCAGCAGTCTAGCGGGCTGGAGTGGGACCCAGTACTTC
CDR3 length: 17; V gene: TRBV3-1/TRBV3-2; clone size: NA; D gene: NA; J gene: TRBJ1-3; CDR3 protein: CASSQAIRLTSGNTIYF; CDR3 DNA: TGTGCCAGCAGCCAAGCAATCAGACTTACCTCTGGAAACACCATATATTTT